The present T cell receptor (beta chain) was sequenced within a study of OX40 agonist ivuxolimab in advanced cancers. Background on the study: Ivuxolimab was administered intravenously to patients at 0.01 to 10 mg/kg every 2 weeks.

With regard to this clone: Its antigen is undetermined.

Generated by immunoSEQ multiplex PCR, the TCRdb table keeps only in-frame clones and is missing some. The sample carries nearly 50,000 clones, about 88% recorded once. Study results and limitations: Compared with CD4+, CD8+ T cells on average had more expanded clones. Also present in some nonresponders was a low level of normalized T-cell clonal expansion. In the expanded peripheral T cells, antigen specificity was never determined.

V lost 0 bases, J lost 6 bases, and 15 bases lay in between. Germline assignment: CDR1 SGDLS and CDR2 YYNGEE. The CDR3 has 15 amino acids. The chain links TRBV9 to TRBJ1-2, with D possibly being TRBD1 (6 bases). The sample consisted of CD4+ or CD8+ T cells sorted from blood, taken in a trial of the OX40 agonist ivuxolimab. The clonotype comes from an adult with an advanced solid tumor such as melanoma, head and neck, liver or kidney cancer. Here the CDR3 reads CASSVAGQQRDGYTF. The CDR3 DNA sequence: TGTGCCAGCAGCGTAGCTGGACAGCAGCGTGATGGCTACACCTTC.